This T cell receptor (beta chain) was captured in a study of blood T cell repertoires in COVID-19. As for the study in general: Sources were T cells, B-cell-depleted T cells, or PBMCs; the material itself was cDNA or gDNA.

From germline, CDR1 is SEHNR and CDR2 FQNEAQ (reference sequence). Trimming removed 1 base at V and 4 bases at J, with 8 bases between. The CDR3 extends over 13 amino acids. Some clones are missing from TCRdb's copy, which holds only in-frame ones; the method was immunoSEQ multiplex PCR. Of around 150,000 clones detected, around 93% appear once; the ten largest clones hold about 4.8%. This TCR was sampled from a man aged 25-40 years with COVID-19, enrolled during active disease. V and J are TRBV7-9 and TRBJ2-7, with a possible D match to TRBD2 (6 bases). The sequenced sample was peripheral blood. The CDR3 loop reads CASSLVGGYEQYF. Here the CDR3 DNA reads TGTGCCAGCAGCTTAGTGGGGGGTTACGAGCAGTACTTC.